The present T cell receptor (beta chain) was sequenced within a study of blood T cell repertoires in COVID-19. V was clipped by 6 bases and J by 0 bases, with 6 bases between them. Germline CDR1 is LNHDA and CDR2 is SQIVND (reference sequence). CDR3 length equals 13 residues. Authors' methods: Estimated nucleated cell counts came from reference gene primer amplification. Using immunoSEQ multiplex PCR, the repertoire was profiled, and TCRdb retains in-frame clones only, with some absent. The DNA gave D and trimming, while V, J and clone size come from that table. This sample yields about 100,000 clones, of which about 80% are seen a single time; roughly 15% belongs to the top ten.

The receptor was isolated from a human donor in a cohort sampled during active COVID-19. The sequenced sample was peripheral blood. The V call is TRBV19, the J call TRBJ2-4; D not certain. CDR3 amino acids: CASSYLAKNIQYF. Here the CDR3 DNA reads TGTGCCAGTAGCTATTTAGCCAAAAACATTCAGTACTTC.